The 13 T cell receptor beta chains given below trace back to one sample, sequenced in a study of blood T cell repertoires in COVID-19. Measured with immunoSEQ multiplex PCR; TCRdb has only the in-frame clones, and not every one. This sample has around 220,000 clones, with around 87% found just once. Sequencing input: PBMCs or T cells enriched from blood (not recorded which). All receptors derive from a woman younger than 45 with acute COVID-19.

J is TRBJ2-1 and V is TRBV27; D is perhaps TRBD1 (6 bases). Deletions cut 5 bases from V and 9 bases from J, with 11 bases between. The CDR3 spans 12 residues. CDR1 and CDR2 from the germline V gene are MNHEY and SMNVEV (reference sequence). CDR3 protein: CASSKPDSEQFF. CDR3 nucleotides: TGTGCCAGCAGTAAACCGGACAGTGAGCAGTTCTTC.

This sequence joins TRBV6-5 and TRBJ2-5; 7 nucleotides agree with TRBD1. CDR1 and CDR2 from the germline V gene are MNHEY and SVGAGI. V dropped 7 bases and J dropped 2; count of bases not matched to a gene: 10. This CDR3 has 15 amino acids. The DNA for the CDR3 is TGTGCCAGCAAAGAGGCAGGGGGTGAACAAGAGACCCAGTACTTC. Translation: CASKEAGGEQETQYF.

This clone was recorded only once. V usage is TRBV19 and J usage is TRBJ1-5; possibly TRBD1 for D (5 bases). The germline gives CDR1 LNHDA, CDR2 SQIVND (reference sequence). Trimming shortened V by 3 bases and J by 6 bases, and 12 bases separated the two germline ends. CDR3 length: 14 amino acids. The CDR3 here is CASSIVGEGQPQHF. The CDR3 DNA follows: TGTGCCAGTAGTATTGTAGGGGAGGGTCAGCCCCAGCATTTT.

The CDR3 is CASSIDGAVTDTQYF. DNA of the CDR3: TGTGCCAGTAGTATAGATGGAGCAGTCACAGATACGCAGTATTTT. V usage is TRBV19 and J usage is TRBJ2-3, with no clear D. V dropped 0 bases and J dropped 2 bases, with 9 bases sitting between them. Germline-derived CDR1 and CDR2 are LNHDA and SQIVND (reference sequence). The CDR3 has 15 amino acids.

This clone was observed once. V gene TRBV20-1 combines with J gene TRBJ1-2; 12 bases map to TRBD1. V was clipped by 3 bases and J by 4 bases; unmatched bases: 12. The CDR3 runs 17 residues. Germline assignment: CDR1 DFQATT and CDR2 SNEGSKA (reference sequence). Here the CDR3 DNA reads TGCAGTGCTAGTACGTTCCGGGACAGGGGGCGCGTCTATGGCTACACCTTC. Its translation is CSASTFRDRGRVYGYTF.

V and J are TRBV5-1 and TRBJ2-5, with 14 bases that match TRBD2. The germline V gene has CDR1 SGHRS and CDR2 YFSETQ. The CDR3 covers 19 residues. Unmatched junction bases numbered 19, after V lost 6 bases and J lost 6 bases. CDR3 coding DNA: TGCGCCAGCACACCTTTTGGTCTAGGGACTAGCGGGAGTCGCCAGACCCAGTACTTC. Translating it yields CASTPFGLGTSGSRQTQYF.

This rearrangement joins TRBV5-1 to TRBJ2-5, with 7 bases lining up with TRBD1. CDR3 size: 13 residues. In germline, CDR1 is SGHRS, CDR2 YFSETQ. V dropped 5 bases and J dropped 3; count of bases not matched to a gene: 4. As DNA, the CDR3 is TGCGCCAGCAGATCCGGGACAGAAGAGACCCAGTACTTC. Its translation: CASRSGTEETQYF.

CDR3 DNA: TGTGCCTGGAGTGTTACCGGGACACAGAACACTGAAGCTTTCTTT. It translates to CAWSVTGTQNTEAFF. The chain joins TRBV30 to TRBJ1-1, with D tentatively TRBD1 (6 bases). The germline V and J ends were trimmed by 0 bases and 1 base, with 12 bases remaining between them. The CDR3 loop spans 15 amino acids. Germline CDR1 reads GTSNPN; CDR2 reads SVGIG (reference sequence).

The CDR3 protein is CASSLMTGGLGAFF. As DNA, the CDR3 is TGTGCCAGCAGTTTAATGACAGGGGGCTTAGGAGCTTTCTTT. V usage is TRBV28 and J usage is TRBJ1-1, with 10 bases fitting TRBD1. The CDR3 contains 14 residues. Trimming removed 2 bases from V and 10 bases from J; junction bases left unmatched: 7. Germline CDR1 is MDHEN and CDR2 is SYDVKM.

The genes are TRBV2 and TRBJ1-1; no definite D call. Germline CDR1 reads SNHLY; CDR2 reads FYNNEI. Trimming removed 6 bases from V and 1 base from J, with 9 bases in between. This CDR3 has 13 residues. The CDR3, as DNA: TGTGCCAGCAGCCGCGGTGGGAACACTGAAGCTTTCTTT. As protein: CASSRGGNTEAFF. The variable domain in full, completed from reference TRBV2 and TRBJ1-1, reads EPEVTQTPSHQVTQMGQEVILRCVPISNHLYFYWYRQILGQKVEFLVSFYNNEISEKSEIFDDQFSVERPDGSNFTLKIRSTKLEDSAMYFCASSRGGNTEAFFGQGTRLTVV.

This chain links TRBV2 with TRBJ2-1; a weak D match, TRBD1 (6 bases). Trimming removed 4 bases at V and 4 bases at J, with 11 bases between. The CDR3 length is 14 residues. Germline CDR1 is SNHLY and CDR2 is FYNNEI. CDR3 region: CASSVRDTYNEQFF. In DNA, the CDR3 is TGTGCCAGCAGTGTCCGGGACACATACAATGAGCAGTTCTTC.

This clone has a handful of counts. The chain is built from TRBV27 and TRBJ2-2, with 7 bases matching TRBD1. The CDR3 runs 15 residues. CDR1 MNHEY and CDR2 SMNVEV come from the germline V gene (reference sequence). V trimming: 5 bases; J trimming: 2 bases; junction bases outside the gene matches: 5. The CDR3 region has the DNA TGTGCCAGCAGTCATGGGACAGTAAACACCGGGGAGCTGTTTTTT. It encodes CASSHGTVNTGELFF.

The chain combines TRBV7-9 with TRBJ1-4; D uncertain. The germline gives CDR1 SEHNR, CDR2 FQNEAQ (reference sequence). Trimming shortened V by 5 bases and J by 7 bases, and 26 bases separated the two germline ends. This CDR3 has 18 residues. CDR3 loop: CASSPTPVSGQGTEKLFF. The DNA of the CDR3 is TGTGCCAGCAGCCCAACCCCCGTTAGCGGGCAAGGAACTGAAAAACTGTTTTTT.